The 29 T cell receptor beta chains below all came from one sample that was sequenced in a study of cytomegalovirus exposure and HLA in healthy donors (dated by TCRdb to 2016 to 2017). The method behind the library was the immunoSEQ multiplex PCR assay. A mixture of 60 forward primers for TCR Vbeta segments and 13 reverse primers for TCR Jbeta segments was used in the multiplex PCR. TCRdb obtained this table from immuneACCESS and retained in-frame rearrangements with V and J assigned. These tables miss some clones; where compared with another copy, unresolved V genes account for less than half of the shortfall, and the remainder is unexplained. Here the sample has approximately 160,000 clones; roughly 85% occur a single time. Around 0.7% of the sample is held by the ten biggest clonotypes. Specimen: PBMCs. The source is a male donor in good health and CMV-seronegative.

V usage is TRBV5-5 and J usage is TRBJ1-1; a weak D match, TRBD1 (6 bases). Germline-derived CDR1 and CDR2 are SGHKS and YYEKEE (reference sequence). This CDR3 region has 14 residues. The V end was cut by 6 bases, the J end by 2 bases, with 14 bases between. CDR3 sequence: CASITDSFNTEAFF. CDR3 DNA: TGTGCCAGCATCACGGACAGTTTTAACACTGAAGCTTTCTTT.

V gene TRBV6-1 combines with J gene TRBJ2-1, with 10 bases matching TRBD1. V was clipped by 6 bases and J by 7 bases; unmatched bases: 6. CDR3 length: 14 residues. From germline, CDR1 is MNHNS and CDR2 SASEGT. The CDR3 nucleotides are TGTGCCAGCAGCCAGACGGACAGGGGGAATGAGCAGTTCTTC. It specifies CASSQTDRGNEQFF.

This chain links TRBV5-4 with TRBJ2-7; 8 bases agree with TRBD2. Germline V lookup: CDR1 SGHNT, CDR2 YYREEE (reference sequence). The J segment lost 4 bases and the V segment lost 3 bases, leaving 9 bases of the junction unmatched. The CDR3 consists of 15 residues. The CDR3 loop reads CASSSGPGLGYEQYF. Here the CDR3 DNA reads TGTGCCAGCAGCTCGGGACCGGGACTAGGGTACGAGCAGTACTTC.

This chain uses TRBV29-1 with TRBJ1-1, with 8 bases aligning to TRBD1. CDR1 is SQVTM, CDR2 ANQGSEA, per germline. The CDR3 runs 12 residues. The V and J ends lost 7 bases and 5 bases, in that order; junction bases with no gene match: 6. Here the CDR3 reads CSGKQGDTEAFF. The CDR3 bases are TGCAGCGGAAAACAGGGGGATACTGAAGCTTTCTTT.

In its sample, this clone was seen once. The J gene is TRBJ2-3, the V gene TRBV12-5; 12 nucleotides agree with TRBD1. Germline V CDR1 and CDR2: LGHNT, FRNRAP. With V trimmed by 2 bases and J by 2 bases, 8 bases remained unmatched. CDR3 length: 18 residues. The CDR3 here is CASGLRRWGQGATDTQYF. CDR3 nucleotides: TGTGCTAGTGGTTTGAGGAGGTGGGGACAGGGGGCCACAGATACGCAGTATTTT.

The table lists this clone with a few counts. The rearrangement links TRBV5-6 to TRBJ1-5; TRBD1 matches at 9 bases. This CDR3 has 16 amino acids. Germline V gene lookup returns CDR1 SGHDT and CDR2 YYEEEE. V was clipped by 3 bases and J by 1 base; unmatched bases: 5. The CDR3 reads CASSSGTGKSNQPQHF. The CDR3 DNA follows: TGTGCCAGCAGCTCCGGGACAGGGAAGAGCAATCAGCCCCAGCATTTT. Supplemented by reference TRBV5-6 and TRBJ1-5, the full variable domain reads DAGVTQSPTHLIKTRGQQVTLRCSPKSGHDTVSWYQQALGQGPQFIFQYYEEEERQRGNFPDRFSGHQFPNYSSELNVNALLLGDSALYLCASSSGTGKSNQPQHFGDGTRLSIL.

On this clone itself: One end of the junction fails to match germline, which may point to a read error. The V gene is TRBV6-5, the J gene TRBJ2-2; perhaps TRBD2 as D (5 bases). CDR3 size: 15 residues. Germline-derived CDR1 and CDR2 are MNHEY and SVGAGI. As DNA, the CDR3 is TGTGCCACCAACGGGCCGGGAAAGAACATCGGGGAGCTGTTTTTT. It codes for CATNGPGKNIGELFF.

This clone was counted once. At one end, the junction sequence differs from germline, possibly due to a read error. The chain links TRBV7-9 to TRBJ2-5; 8 positions agree with TRBD1. The CDR3 is 15 residues long. CDR1 is SEHNR and CDR2 is FQNEAQ in the germline V gene (reference sequence). The CDR3 region is CSSSPRQGAVETQYF. The CDR3, as DNA: TGTTCCAGCAGCCCCCGGCAGGGGGCTGTGGAGACCCAGTACTTC.

This clone was observed a few times. The rearrangement uses TRBV7-8 and TRBJ2-7; maybe TRBD2 (5 bases). The V end was cut by 5 bases, the J end by 2 bases, with 16 bases between. CDR1 and CDR2 (germline): SGHVS, FQNEAQ. The CDR3 runs 15 residues. As DNA, the CDR3 is TGTGCCAGCAGCCCTCGGCCTACCGGGGCCTACGAGCAGTACTTC. This gives the protein CASSPRPTGAYEQYF.

The rearrangement links TRBV27 to TRBJ2-4, with 13 bases aligning to TRBD2. This CDR3 has 20 amino acids. Germline V gene sequence: CDR1 MNHEY, CDR2 SMNVEV (reference sequence). Trimming removed 4 bases from V and 2 bases from J; junction bases left unmatched: 14. This CDR3 is CASSSSTSGRAVTTKNIQYF. Here the CDR3 DNA reads TGTGCCAGCAGTTCATCTACTAGCGGGAGGGCCGTAACGACCAAAAACATTCAGTACTTC.

Concerning this clone: Since no conserved phenylalanine or tryptophan closes the CDR3, a read error is the likely cause. The rearrangement joins TRBV29-1 to TRBJ2-3; 7 bases fit TRBD2. With 3 bases clipped from V and 7 bases from J, the junction kept 7 bases outside the gene matches. The germline V gene has CDR1 SQVTM and CDR2 ANQGSEA. This CDR3 comprises 13 residues. The CDR3 protein is CSVEGGSSNTQYL. In DNA form, the CDR3 reads TGCAGCGTTGAGGGGGGGAGCTCGAATACGCAGTATTTG.

The gene calls are TRBV10-3 and TRBJ2-7, with 11 positions matching TRBD2. With V trimmed by 7 bases and J by 3 bases, 8 bases remained unmatched. Germline V gene lookup returns CDR1 ENHRY and CDR2 SYGVKD. There are 15 residues in the CDR3. This CDR3 is CAIILAGGPYYEQYF. The DNA of the CDR3 is TGTGCCATCATCCTAGCGGGAGGTCCTTACTACGAGCAGTACTTC.

The V gene is TRBV18, the J gene TRBJ2-3; a possible D gene is TRBD2 (6 bases). V was cut by 4 bases and J by 6 bases, with 17 bases left in between. The germline V gene encodes CDR1 KGHSH and CDR2 LQKENI. This CDR3 has 15 residues. The chain's CDR3 is CASSLNAGLGDTQYF. For the CDR3, the DNA is TGTGCCAGCTCACTTAACGCGGGATTGGGGGATACGCAGTATTTT. The full variable domain, with the rest looked up from reference TRBV18 and TRBJ2-3, is NAGVMQNPRHLVRRRGQEARLRCSPMKGHSHVYWYRQLPEEGLKFMVYLQKENIIDESGMPKERFSAEFPKEGPSILRIQQVVRGDSAAYFCASSLNAGLGDTQYFGPGTRLTVL.

The chain recombines TRBV18 with TRBJ1-1; 10 nucleotides match TRBD1. Trimming at V came to 4 bases and at J to 11 bases, leaving 7 bases not matched to a gene. Germline CDR1 is KGHSH and CDR2 is LQKENI. The CDR3 is 13 amino acids. CDR3 nucleotides: TGTGCCAGCTCACTCCGGGACAGGGGTGAGGCTTTCTTT. This sequence encodes CASSLRDRGEAFF. Full variable domain (remainder filled in from reference TRBV18 and TRBJ1-1): NAGVMQNPRHLVRRRGQEARLRCSPMKGHSHVYWYRQLPEEGLKFMVYLQKENIIDESGMPKERFSAEFPKEGPSILRIQQVVRGDSAAYFCASSLRDRGEAFFGQGTRLTVV.

The chain uses TRBV5-1 and TRBJ1-1; D gene ambiguous. The CDR3 runs 13 residues. The V end lost 3 bases, the J end lost 3 bases, and 9 bases lay between the germline ends. The germline V gene has CDR1 SGHRS and CDR2 YFSETQ. This CDR3 reads CASSSGWDTEAFF. CDR3 coding DNA: TGCGCCAGCAGCTCAGGATGGGACACTGAAGCTTTCTTT.

The V call is TRBV6-6, the J call TRBJ1-1, with 11 bases identical to TRBD1. The CDR3 sequence is 15 residues long. Trimming removed 5 bases from V and 0 bases from J; junction bases left unmatched: 2. Per germline, CDR1 MNHNY and CDR2 SVGAGI (reference sequence). CDR3 protein: CASSKGQGVNTEAFF. CDR3 bases: TGTGCCAGCAGTAAGGGACAGGGGGTGAACACTGAAGCTTTCTTT.

In DNA form, the CDR3 reads TGTGCCAGCAGGATGGGACAGTTACCTCAAGAGACCCAGTACTTC. The encoded protein is CASRMGQLPQETQYF. The chain couples TRBV5-4 to TRBJ2-5, with 7 positions matching TRBD1. V was pared by 5 bases and J by 2 bases, with 9 bases of the junction left unmatched. In germline, CDR1 is SGHNT, CDR2 YYREEE (reference sequence). This CDR3 is built from 15 residues.

V usage is TRBV9 and J usage is TRBJ2-3, with D perhaps matching TRBD1 (6 bases). The CDR3 consists of 15 residues. The germline V gene has CDR1 SGDLS and CDR2 YYNGEE. V was clipped by 1 base and J by 7 bases, with 16 bases between them. The CDR3 bases are TGTGCCAGCAGCGTAAGGGCGGTGGGGGCGAATACGCAGTATTTT. It is translated as CASSVRAVGANTQYF.

V usage is TRBV6-5 and J usage is TRBJ2-7, with a tentative D call TRBD2 (5 bases). The CDR3 consists of 15 residues. Between the trimmed V and J ends, which lost 0 bases and 2 bases, there was a span of 11 bases. The V gene's germline CDR1 is MNHEY and CDR2 SVGAGI. The CDR3 DNA follows: TGTGCCAGCAGTTACTCGATGACTAACCCCTACGAGCAGTACTTC. The encoded protein is CASSYSMTNPYEQYF.

The table lists this clone with a few counts. The genes are TRBV2 and TRBJ2-3; 9 bases are shared with TRBD2. The CDR3 totals 15 residues. Germline V gene lookup returns CDR1 SNHLY and CDR2 FYNNEI. V shed 5 bases and J 5 bases; nucleotides not matched to a gene: 8. CDR3 region: CASSFSGGPLDTQYF. CDR3 nucleotide sequence: TGTGCCAGCAGTTTCAGCGGGGGGCCTCTAGATACGCAGTATTTT.

This chain links TRBV5-1 with TRBJ2-5; weak D call: TRBD1 (8 bases). Germline V lookup: CDR1 SGHRS, CDR2 YFSETQ. This CDR3 region has 15 residues. With 2 bases removed from V and 5 bases from J, the gap between germline ends came to 16 bases. CDR3 amino acids: CASSLLTGEGETQYF. Here the CDR3 DNA reads TGCGCCAGCAGCTTATTGACAGGGGAGGGCGAGACCCAGTACTTC.

V and J are TRBV11-2 and TRBJ2-1; 10 nucleotides line up with TRBD2. V dropped 11 bases and J dropped 8; count of bases not matched to a gene: 9. Germline-derived CDR1 and CDR2 are SGHAT and FQNNGV. This CDR3 contains 13 residues. DNA for the CDR3: TGTGCCTCTCTCGCTAGCGGGAGCGATGAGCAGTTCTTC. This gives the protein CASLASGSDEQFF.

This chain connects TRBV29-1 to TRBJ1-1; D may be TRBD1 (6 bases). The length of the CDR3 is 13 residues. V lost 6 bases to trimming and J lost 1 base, with 12 bases between them. Looked up from germline, CDR1 is SQVTM and CDR2 is ANQGSEA. CDR3 protein: CSVTGRGNTEAFF. The CDR3 DNA reads as TGCAGCGTCACGGGCAGGGGGAACACTGAAGCTTTCTTT.

The gene calls are TRBV4-3 and TRBJ2-7; 9 bases map to TRBD1. Per germline, CDR1 LGHNA and CDR2 YSLEER. The CDR3 extends over 15 amino acids. The V and J ends lost 3 bases and 4 bases, in that order; junction bases with no gene match: 7. CDR3 amino acids: CASSQYYRGQYEQYF. As DNA, the CDR3 is TGCGCCAGCAGCCAGTATTACAGGGGGCAGTACGAGCAGTACTTC.

The chain employs TRBV7-2 and TRBJ2-7; tentative D call: TRBD1 (6 bases). V lost 3 bases, J lost 2 bases, and 14 bases lay in between. Germline V gene sequence: CDR1 SGHTA, CDR2 FQGNSA. There are 15 residues in the CDR3. The CDR3 DNA reads as TGTGCCAGCAGCTTTAGAGGGGGACAAACCTACGAGCAGTACTTC. Protein product: CASSFRGGQTYEQYF.

CDR3 residues: CASSLWRTSTDTQYF. CDR3 bases: TGTGCCAGCAGCTTGTGGAGGACGAGCACAGATACGCAGTATTTT. The chain has TRBV5-4 and TRBJ2-3; TRBD2 is a possible D gene (5 bases). CDR3 length: 15 amino acids. Deletions cut 1 base from V and 0 bases from J, with 9 bases between. CDR1 and CDR2 (germline): SGHNT, YYREEE (reference sequence).

The chain joins TRBV19 to TRBJ2-1; no clear D. The CDR3 length is 14 residues. Germline CDR1 and CDR2: LNHDA and SQIVND (reference sequence). Trimming took off 1 base at V and 3 bases at J, with 7 bases between the two ends. Written as DNA, the CDR3 is TGTGCCAGTAGTATAGGTGGCGGCTACAATGAGCAGTTCTTC. This gives the protein CASSIGGGYNEQFF.

The chain joins TRBV4-3 to TRBJ1-1; no clear D gene. The CDR3 is 14 amino acids. Looked up from germline, CDR1 is LGHNA and CDR2 is YSLEER. Trimming left V 0 bases short and J 7 bases short, with 12 bases between. The CDR3 protein is CASSQDDTWFEAFF. The CDR3 DNA follows: TGCGCCAGCAGCCAAGATGACACCTGGTTTGAAGCTTTCTTT.

In DNA, the CDR3 is TGTGCCAGCGATAAGCTGCAAGAGACCCAGTACTTC. As protein: CASDKLQETQYF. The chain links TRBV7-2 to TRBJ2-5; D gene uncertain. V was clipped by 8 bases and J by 2 bases, with 9 bases between them. Per the germline V gene, CDR1 is SGHTA and CDR2 is FQGNSA. The CDR3 totals 12 residues.